Reported below is one T cell receptor beta chain. This clonotype occurred once. The target of this receptor is not known. A much larger clone lies one base from this, so it may be a read error. The sample is drawn from a study of T cells in Graves' hyperthyroidism and ophthalmopathy (dated by TCRdb to about 2019). General notes on the study: Peripheral blood was collected at initial diagnosis, before any treatment. Whether ophthalmopathy could be predicted prospectively was tested in an independent validation cohort made up of roughly 19 hyperthyroidism patients plus 17 patients who later progressed to ophthalmopathy. After blood sampling, hyperthyroidism patients were treated with methimazole at a starting dose of 30 mg daily, and ophthalmopathy patients were treated with high-dose intravenous methylprednisolone. In several Graves' hyperthyroidism patients, the study also compared T-cell repertoires from thyroid tissue with T-cell repertoires from blood. For training and testing, the roughly 93 patients in the discovery cohort were randomly divided in a 7:3 ratio. To identify TCR V-J signatures that set the groups apart, the researchers used a discovery cohort of 90 to 100 patients, made up of 43 with Graves' ophthalmopathy and 57 with stable Graves' hyperthyroidism. TCR Vbeta CDR3 sequencing of 135 peripheral blood samples (about 45 ophthalmopathy, over 70 hyperthyroidism and around 17 progressor patients) is reported in the paper.

Broad study findings and their caveats: Sample size was not statistically predetermined, and blinding of investigators to group allocation was not performed. A 13 V-J signature model separated ophthalmopathy from stable hyperthyroidism, with 87.88% sensitivity and 81% to 83% specificity in cross-validation and 80%/75% in testing. In validation, progression to ophthalmopathy was predicted by the model with around 71% sensitivity and about 72% specificity, a median of roughly six months before onset. Most expanded thyroid clonotypes (frequency above 0.001) were also found in blood, which suggests that blood repertoires may mirror thyroid immune responses.

The TCR beta CDR3 regions were amplified from the RNA transcripts. The TCR CDR3 was subjected to a first round of RT-PCR using the HTBI primer set and the Qiagen OneStep RT-PCR kit. The libraries were constructed in a second round of multiplex PCR and then size-selected and purified. Sequencing of the libraries was done on an Illumina HiSeq2000 using paired-end 100 bp reads. As for the original processing: Raw data were processed with SOAPnuke, discarding reads with adapters, uncalled bases, mean Phred below 15, or no exact constant-primer or identifier match. High-quality paired reads were merged with COPE v1.2.5, and unique nucleotide sequences were defined as clonotypes. MiTCR v1.1 was used to align clonotypes to the IMGT TRBV, TRBD and TRBJ reference segments. Analysis was restricted to V-J combinations with a frequency above 0.0001, which covered 99% to 99.2% of repertoires. A TCS score was defined as the ratio of F50 (clonal expansion) to E x V (chaos), with BLOSUM62-based TCRdist applied between CDR3 peptides within each V-J. Welch's t-statistics and random forest reduced fewer than 600 V-J features to 13, which were used in a naive Bayes classifier (R e1071). Using fastp at Q25 and MiXCR, TCRdb reprocessed the public reads and kept productive beta chains. One record per CDR3 amino acid sequence lists the most common genes and DNA. It is TCRdb's table, rather than the study itself, that gives the V and J calls and clone size. For this sample the table gives about 590,000 distinct CDR3 sequences, of which about a sixth were detected only once. 6.5% to 8% of the sample lies in the top ten.

Stable Graves' hyperthyroidism was defined as no progression to ophthalmopathy during 18 months of follow-up. Hyperthyroidism patients were aged 18 to 65 years and newly diagnosed, with disease duration of less than 2 months. Exclusion was applied to patients with uncontrolled infections, other autoimmune diseases, pregnancy or lactation. Clinical symptoms, serum thyroxine and TRAb, thyroid ultrasound, and orbital computed tomography formed the basis for the diagnoses. Ficoll-Paque density gradient centrifugation was used to isolate PBMCs from 10 ml of fresh peripheral blood. Total RNA was extracted with Trizol reagent, and quality was checked on an Agilent 2100 Bioanalyzer. This clonotype was obtained from a woman younger than 45 with Graves' hyperthyroidism. The sequenced sample consisted of blood.

CDR3 loop: CASSLERERTIYF. In nucleotides, the sequence is TGCGCCAGCAGCTTGGAACGGGAACGGACCATATATTTT. The chain was built from TRBV5-1 and TRBJ1-3, with the identity of the D gene unclear. V loses 0 bases of germline sequence and J loses 10 bases, and the interval between the two ends is 11 bases. Reading from cysteine to phenylalanine, the CDR3 counts 13 amino acids. Only the CDR3 DNA stays, 39 bases, in frame from base 1. Per the germline V gene, SGHRS is the CDR1 and YFSETQ is the CDR2.